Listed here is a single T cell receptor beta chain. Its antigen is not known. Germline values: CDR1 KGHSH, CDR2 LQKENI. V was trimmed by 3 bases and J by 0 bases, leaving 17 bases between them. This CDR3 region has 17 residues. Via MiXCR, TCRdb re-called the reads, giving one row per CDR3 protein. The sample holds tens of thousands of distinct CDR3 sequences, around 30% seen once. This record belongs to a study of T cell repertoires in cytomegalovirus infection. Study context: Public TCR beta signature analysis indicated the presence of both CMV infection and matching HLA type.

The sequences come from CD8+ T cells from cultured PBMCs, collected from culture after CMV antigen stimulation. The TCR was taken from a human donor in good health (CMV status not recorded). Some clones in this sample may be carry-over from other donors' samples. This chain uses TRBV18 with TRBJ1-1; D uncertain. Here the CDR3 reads CASSPTFGQALNTEAFF. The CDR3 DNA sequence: TGTGCCAGCTCACCGACTTTCGGGCAGGCGCTGAACACTGAAGCTTTCTTT.